A selection of T cell receptor beta chains follows, all from one sample in a study of cytomegalovirus exposure and HLA in healthy donors. Profiled with immunoSEQ multiplex PCR; TCRdb holds only in-frame clones, not every one. This table holds 100,000 to 150,000 clones, about 80% found once. Sequenced: PBMCs. The receptors originated from a man under 40 in good health and CMV-seropositive. The CDR3 runs from the conserved cysteine through the conserved F or W. D genes are given only for firm matches. Clone size is shown for a subset of rows, as once, few, many or a class of expanded clone.

CDR3 protein	CDR3 DNA	V gene	J gene	clone size	D gene
CAWSVYTGTGGDTEAFF	TGTGCCTGGAGTGTTTACACCGGGACAGGGGGAGACACTGAAGCTTTCTTT	TRBV30	TRBJ1-1	-	TRBD1
CASSLFRGKGTDTQYF	TGTGCCAGCAGTTTATTTCGGGGGAAGGGCACAGATACGCAGTATTTT	TRBV27	TRBJ2-3	-	-
CASSAGTSGPDTQYF	TGTGCCAGCAGTGCCGGGACTAGCGGGCCAGATACGCAGTATTTT	TRBV2	TRBJ2-3	few	TRBD2
CASSPLRDRGSDEQYF	TGTGCCAGTAGTCCCTTGAGGGACAGGGGATCTGACGAGCAGTACTTC	TRBV19	TRBJ2-7	-	TRBD1
CASRLRQGAGEAFF	TGTGCCAGCAGACTTAGACAGGGGGCTGGTGAAGCTTTCTTT	TRBV11-2	TRBJ1-1	-	TRBD1
CSVERDTSSYNEQFF	TGCAGCGTTGAAAGGGACACGAGCTCCTACAATGAGCAGTTCTTC	TRBV29-1	TRBJ2-1	-	-
CASSFRLAGYNEQFF	TGTGCCAGCAGTTTCCGACTAGCCGGTTACAATGAGCAGTTCTTC	TRBV5-4	TRBJ2-1	-	TRBD2
CASSQGLGANYGYTF	TGCGCCAGCAGCCAAGGGTTGGGCGCTAACTATGGCTACACCTTC	TRBV4-1	TRBJ1-2	-	-
CASSWGGDNEQFF	TGTGCCAGCTCCTGGGGGGGAGACAATGAGCAGTTCTTC	TRBV9	TRBJ2-1	-	TRBD2
CASSASGTGQNIQYF	TGTGCCAGTAGTGCAAGCGGGACAGGGCAAAACATTCAGTACTTC	TRBV19	TRBJ2-4	-	TRBD1
CAWTGRAPDTQYF	TGTGCATGGACAGGGAGGGCCCCGGATACGCAGTATTTT	TRBV12-2	TRBJ2-3	-	-
CASSLRSNTEAFF	TGTGCCAGCAGCTTGCGATCGAACACTGAAGCTTTCTTT	TRBV11-3	TRBJ1-1	-	-
CASVGVSGQGVEKLFF	TGTGCCAGCGTAGGGGTATCAGGACAGGGAGTTGAAAAACTGTTTTTT	TRBV2	TRBJ1-4	-	TRBD1
CASTPRQGHTGELFF	TGTGCCAGCACCCCCCGACAGGGGCACACCGGGGAGCTGTTTTTT	TRBV27	TRBJ2-2	-	TRBD1
CASSVLTGIDEKLFF	TGTGCCAGCAGCGTTCTGACAGGGATAGATGAAAAACTGTTTTTT	TRBV9	TRBJ1-4	once	TRBD1
CAWSPSRGFVYSNQPQHF	TGTGCCTGGAGTCCCTCCAGGGGGTTCGTATATAGCAATCAGCCCCAGCATTTT	TRBV30	TRBJ1-5	-	TRBD1
CASSQSGTGRGSNEKLFF	TGCGCCAGCAGCCAATCCGGGACAGGGCGTGGGTCTAATGAAAAACTGTTTTTT	TRBV4-3	TRBJ1-4	few	TRBD1
CASSGLRQGYGYTF	TGTGCCAGCAGTGGCTTAAGACAGGGATATGGCTACACCTTC	TRBV2	TRBJ1-2	few	TRBD1
CASSLGQGWEKLFF	TGTGCCAGCAGCTTGGGACAGGGATGGGAAAAACTGTTTTTT	TRBV7-9	TRBJ1-4	-	TRBD1
CASSDGSSSYNEQFF	TGTGCCAGCAGTGATGGGTCTAGCAGCTACAATGAGCAGTTCTTC	TRBV2	TRBJ2-1	-	-
CASNRGGDPGELFF	TGTGCCAGCAACAGGGGGGGTGATCCCGGGGAGCTGTTTTTT	TRBV21-1	TRBJ2-2	-	-
CASSPEQGALETQYF	TGTGCCAGCAGTCCCGAACAGGGGGCTCTTGAGACCCAGTACTTC	TRBV7-8	TRBJ2-5	once	TRBD1
CASSLWGRRAPGPRAFSSYEQYF	TGTGCCAGCAGTTTATGGGGGAGGAGGGCTCCGGGACCCAGAGCTTTTAGCTCCTACGAGCAGTACTTC	TRBV28	TRBJ2-7	-	-
CASSERLAGGMAGELFF	TGTGCCAGCAGTGAAAGACTAGCGGGAGGAATGGCCGGGGAGCTGTTTTTT	TRBV6-1	TRBJ2-2	-	TRBD2